The 25 T cell receptor beta chains listed next were all sequenced from one sample in a study of shared clonotypes between healthy human individuals. Clones were read by immunoSEQ multiplex PCR, and TCRdb kept only the in-frame ones, dropping some. The sample includes about a million clones, 60% to 80% of them seen just once. The specimen sequenced was memory CD4+ T cells from PBMCs. Subset meaning: CD45RA-negative fraction. All receptors derive from a man younger than 35 in good health. Some clones in this sample may be carry-over from other donors' samples.

J is TRBJ2-1 and V is TRBV19; D gene ambiguous. The germline gives CDR1 LNHDA, CDR2 SQIVND (reference sequence). V gave up 4 bases and J gave up 0 bases, with 13 bases separating them. This CDR3 has 16 amino acids. The CDR3 DNA reads as TGTGCCAGTAGTAGGCAGTCGACTCTCTCCTACAATGAGCAGTTCTTC. Protein product: CASSRQSTLSYNEQFF.

The rearrangement joins TRBV5-1 to TRBJ1-4, with D unresolved. Germline CDR1 reads SGHRS; CDR2 reads YFSETQ. Trimming removed 0 bases from V and 8 bases from J, with 8 bases in between. This CDR3 comprises 13 residues. The CDR3 region has the DNA TGCGCCAGCAGCTTGGGGCATGAGGAAAAACTGTTTTTT. Protein sequence: CASSLGHEEKLFF.

This sequence joins TRBV2 and TRBJ1-1, with 8 bases fitting TRBD1. The CDR3 runs 15 residues. Germline V gene lookup returns CDR1 SNHLY and CDR2 FYNNEI. V lost 6 bases and J lost 3; bases outside the gene matches: 9. CDR3 amino acids: CASRAYRGKDTEAFF. The CDR3 DNA reads as TGTGCCAGCAGGGCGTACAGGGGGAAGGACACTGAAGCTTTCTTT.

J is TRBJ2-1 and V is TRBV11-3; 13 bases line up with TRBD2. Per germline, CDR1 SGHNT and CDR2 YENEEA. There are 14 residues in the CDR3. The trim removed 4 bases at V and 10 bases at J, leaving 4 bases unmatched. In DNA form, the CDR3 reads TGTGCCAGCAGCTCGGGACTAGCGGGAAACGAGCAGTTCTTC. Amino acids: CASSSGLAGNEQFF.

The chain uses TRBV2 and TRBJ1-1; maybe TRBD1 (6 bases). V was cut by 6 bases and J by 6 bases, with 8 bases left in between. This CDR3 spans 11 amino acids. CDR1 is SNHLY, CDR2 FYNNEI, per germline. CDR3 protein: CASRGAAEAFF. The CDR3 DNA reads as TGTGCCAGCAGGGGGGCCGCTGAAGCTTTCTTT.

This clone was recorded a few times. A junction boundary mismatches the germline segment, possibly from a read error. The genes are TRBV30 and TRBJ2-3; D unclear. The CDR3 runs 12 residues. Germline loops: CDR1 GTSNPN, CDR2 SVGIG (reference sequence). The DNA for the CDR3 is TGTGCCTGGAGTGTGGCCTCAGATATGCAGTATTTT. This encodes CAWSVASDMQYF.

This clone showed up many times. The chain uses TRBV7-9 and TRBJ2-7, with a weak D call TRBD1 (6 bases). V dropped 4 bases and J dropped 5 bases, with 18 bases sitting between them. The CDR3 has 15 residues. Germline CDR1 reads SEHNR; CDR2 reads FQNEAQ (reference sequence). CDR3 loop: CASSSPSVGADEQYF. CDR3 nucleotides: TGTGCCAGCAGCTCTCCATCGGTGGGGGCAGACGAGCAGTACTTC. Full variable domain (missing parts from reference TRBV7-9 and TRBJ2-7): DTGVSQNPRHKITKRGQNVTFRCDPISEHNRLYWYRQTLGQGPEFLTYFQNEAQLEKSRLLSDRFSAERPKGSFSTLEIQRTEQGDSAMYLCASSSPSVGADEQYFGPGTRLTVT.

V and J are TRBV18 and TRBJ2-2, with a weak D call TRBD2 (6 bases). Trimming took 3 bases from V and 4 from J, leaving 12 bases between them. The germline CDR1 and CDR2 sequences are KGHSH and LQKENI. This CDR3 spans 15 amino acids. The CDR3 sequence: CASSPLLAGTGELFF. DNA for the CDR3: TGTGCCAGCTCACCGCTACTAGCAGGCACCGGGGAGCTGTTTTTT.

This chain connects TRBV30 to TRBJ1-2, with D maybe TRBD1 (5 bases). Deletions cut 0 bases from V and 4 bases from J, with 15 bases between. There are 15 residues in the CDR3. Germline V gene sequence: CDR1 GTSNPN, CDR2 SVGIG (reference sequence). Here the CDR3 reads CAWSVQRGSPYGYTF. The CDR3 DNA follows: TGTGCCTGGAGTGTACAGCGGGGGTCTCCCTATGGCTACACCTTC.

This clone was detected only a few times. The rearrangement links TRBV7-9 to TRBJ2-1, with 9 bases fitting TRBD2. The length of the CDR3 is 16 residues. With 5 bases clipped from V and 3 bases from J, the junction kept 8 bases outside the gene matches. CDR1 is SEHNR and CDR2 is FQNEAQ in the germline V gene (reference sequence). CDR3 region: CASSPWTSANYNEQFF. For the CDR3, the DNA is TGTGCCAGCAGCCCGTGGACTAGCGCCAACTACAATGAGCAGTTCTTC.

For this clone: Other nucleotide sequences in the sample specify the same CDR3. The V gene is TRBV18, the J gene TRBJ2-5; D unclear. Germline loops: CDR1 KGHSH, CDR2 LQKENI. Trimming removed 3 bases from V and 5 bases from J, with 7 bases in between. The length of the CDR3 is 12 residues. The DNA for the CDR3 is TGTGCCAGCTCACCCGGAATGGAGACCCAGTACTTC. This gives the protein CASSPGMETQYF. Full variable domain (missing parts from reference TRBV18 and TRBJ2-5): NAGVMQNPRHLVRRRGQEARLRCSPMKGHSHVYWYRQLPEEGLKFMVYLQKENIIDESGMPKERFSAEFPKEGPSILRIQQVVRGDSAAYFCASSPGMETQYFGPGTRLLVL.

The chain uses TRBV7-3 and TRBJ2-7; 8 bases are shared with TRBD2. The germline V gene has CDR1 SGHTA and CDR2 FQGTGA. This CDR3 is built from 13 residues. V lost 5 bases, J lost 6 bases, and 6 bases stayed unmatched. The chain's CDR3 is CASSPGTRSEQYF. The CDR3 DNA reads TGTGCCAGCAGCCCCGGGACTAGATCCGAGCAGTACTTC.

The chain uses TRBV18 and TRBJ1-1; possible D gene TRBD1, 6 bases. V lost 3 bases to trimming and J lost 7 bases, with 12 bases between them. CDR1 is KGHSH, CDR2 LQKENI, per germline. CDR3 length: 13 residues. The CDR3 sequence: CASSPDSEVEAFF. Written as DNA, the CDR3 is TGTGCCAGCTCACCGGACAGCGAGGTTGAAGCTTTCTTT.

This CDR3 reads CASSLQGGVAETQYF. The CDR3 DNA follows: TGTGCCAGCAGCTTACAGGGTGGGGTGGCAGAGACCCAGTACTTC. The genes are TRBV7-2 and TRBJ2-5; maybe TRBD1 (5 bases). There are 15 residues in the CDR3. Germline values: CDR1 SGHTA, CDR2 FQGNSA. V gave up 2 bases and J gave up 4 bases, with 14 bases separating them.

The V call is TRBV11-3, the J call TRBJ2-1; 9 nucleotides agree with TRBD2. Looked up from germline, CDR1 is SGHNT and CDR2 is YENEEA. V lost 3 bases and J lost 1; bases outside the gene matches: 1. This CDR3 contains 15 residues. The chain's CDR3 is CASSFSGSSYNEQFF. In DNA, the CDR3 is TGTGCCAGCAGCTTTAGCGGGAGTTCCTACAATGAGCAGTTCTTC.

The chain is built from TRBV5-1 and TRBJ2-7, with D uncertain. CDR1 SGHRS and CDR2 YFSETQ come from the germline V gene. V was trimmed by 2 bases and J by 7 bases, leaving 16 bases between them. The CDR3 runs 14 residues. Here the CDR3 reads CASSFGLLLREQYF. The CDR3 DNA is TGCGCCAGCAGCTTTGGATTGCTCCTTAGGGAGCAGTACTTC.

This rearrangement joins TRBV19 to TRBJ1-1; D ambiguous. Per germline, CDR1 LNHDA and CDR2 SQIVND (reference sequence). The CDR3 runs to 17 residues. Trimming took off 5 bases at V and 5 bases at J, with 24 bases between the two ends. The CDR3 bases are TGTGCCAGTAGTTTCGTGAATCAGAAATCTACGAGAACTGAAGCTTTCTTT. Encoded protein: CASSFVNQKSTRTEAFF.

A note on this clone: The same CDR3 is also encoded by other DNA sequences in this sample. The chain is built from TRBV7-2 and TRBJ2-5, with a tentative D call TRBD2 (6 bases). The CDR3 runs to 14 residues. Germline V CDR1 and CDR2: SGHTA, FQGNSA. Deletions cut 3 bases from V and 5 bases from J, with 13 bases between. CDR3 DNA sequence: TGTGCCAGCAGCTTGGGGGACTTTAGGGAGACCCAGTACTTC. It is translated as CASSLGDFRETQYF.

In its sample, this clone was seen a few times. Other DNA variants within this sample encode the same CDR3. This sequence joins TRBV19 and TRBJ1-1; 7 bases match TRBD1. The CDR3 consists of 14 residues. Looked up from germline, CDR1 is LNHDA and CDR2 is SQIVND (reference sequence). V gave up 2 bases and J gave up 5 bases; unmatched junction bases: 5. Here the CDR3 reads CASSITGAGTEAFF. The CDR3 DNA reads TGTGCCAGTAGTATAACAGGGGCCGGAACTGAAGCTTTCTTT.

This clone appeared many times. The gene calls are TRBV6-5 and TRBJ1-4, with TRBD1 identical over 8 bases. The trim removed 5 bases at V and 7 bases at J, leaving 9 bases unmatched. The V gene's germline CDR1 is MNHEY and CDR2 SVGAGI. This CDR3 spans 15 amino acids. This CDR3 reads CASSPTGAKSEKLFF. CDR3 nucleotides: TGTGCCAGCAGTCCGACAGGGGCAAAAAGTGAAAAACTGTTTTTT.

V and J are TRBV4-2 and TRBJ1-2; 9 positions match TRBD1. This CDR3 comprises 14 residues. Per the germline V gene, CDR1 is LGHNA and CDR2 is YNFKEQ. J gave up 7 bases and V 4 bases, and 7 bases lay outside the gene matches. The CDR3 sequence is CASSPGQGEIGYTF. DNA for the CDR3: TGTGCCAGCAGCCCGGGACAGGGAGAGATTGGCTACACCTTC.

The CDR3 sequence is CASTRGLSVVEQYF. CDR3 DNA: TGTGCCAGCACACGAGGTCTTAGTGTCGTCGAGCAGTACTTC. This chain connects TRBV5-6 to TRBJ2-7; D gene ambiguous. Trimming left V 6 bases short and J 6 bases short, with 19 bases between. This CDR3 is 14 amino acids long. Per germline, CDR1 SGHDT and CDR2 YYEEEE.

The CDR3 DNA sequence: TGCGCCAGCAGCGGACTGGGACAGGGAGGTGAAAAACTGTTTTTT. It specifies CASSGLGQGGEKLFF. The J gene is TRBJ1-4, the V gene TRBV5-1; 9 bases are a match to TRBD1. Germline V gene data show CDR1 as SGHRS and CDR2 as YFSETQ. Losses at the gene ends were 4 bases for V and 7 bases for J; bases not matched to a gene: 8. The CDR3 is made up of 15 amino acids.

The gene calls are TRBV9 and TRBJ2-1, with 9 positions matching TRBD2. The V and J ends lost 0 bases and 7 bases, in that order; junction bases with no gene match: 8. Germline V CDR1 and CDR2: SGDLS, YYNGEE. CDR3 length: 16 amino acids. The CDR3 here is CASSVGVAGAVNEQFF. The CDR3 DNA reads TGTGCCAGCAGCGTAGGAGTAGCGGGAGCCGTAAATGAGCAGTTCTTC.

This clone has a handful of counts. The J gene is TRBJ2-2, the V gene TRBV6-4; 7 nucleotides agree with TRBD2. CDR1 and CDR2 from the germline V gene are MRHNA and SNTAGT. The length of the CDR3 is 15 residues. The J segment lost 5 bases and the V segment lost 0 bases, leaving 3 bases of the junction unmatched. The chain's CDR3 is CASSDSWGGTGELFF. The CDR3, as DNA: TGTGCCAGCAGTGACTCTTGGGGAGGGACCGGGGAGCTGTTTTTT.